Each of the 10 T cell receptor beta chains below was sequenced from the same sample in a study of cytomegalovirus exposure and HLA in healthy donors. Primers included in the PCR were 60 Vbeta and 13 Jbeta primers. The assay was immunoSEQ multiplex PCR, and TCRdb's table has in-frame clones only and misses some. The sample lists more than 90,000 clones, 70% to 85% seen once, with approximately 3.9% in the top ten. Sequencing was performed on PBMCs. These receptors all come from a man over 45 in good health and CMV-seronegative.

In its sample, this clone was seen a few times. Its ends do not fully match the called genes, so a read error is possible. The rearrangement uses TRBV6-1 and TRBJ2-4; 12 nucleotides align to TRBD2. CDR3 length: 13 amino acids. The germline CDR1 and CDR2 sequences are MNHNS and SASEGT. The CDR3: CASSEGFTGLAGF. The CDR3 nucleotides read TGTGCCAGCAGTGAGGGGTTTACGGGACTAGCGGGCTTC.

The chain has TRBV4-2 and TRBJ2-7; D remains unclear. The V and J ends lost 1 base and 9 bases respectively, with 7 bases between them. The germline V gene encodes CDR1 LGHNA and CDR2 YNFKEQ. The CDR3 runs 11 residues. CDR3 region: CASSQGVGQYF. DNA of the CDR3: TGTGCCAGCAGCCAAGGAGTTGGGCAGTACTTC.

The chain is built from TRBV7-3 and TRBJ2-6; weak D call: TRBD1 (5 bases). This CDR3 has 13 residues. CDR1 is SGHTA and CDR2 is FQGTGA in the germline V gene. V was trimmed by 6 bases and J by 2 bases, leaving 5 bases between them. CDR3 protein: CASRQAGANVLTF. In DNA, the CDR3 is TGTGCCAGCAGACAGGCTGGGGCCAACGTCCTGACTTTC.

This sequence joins TRBV30 and TRBJ2-3; D is possibly TRBD1 (7 bases). Per germline, CDR1 GTSNPN and CDR2 SVGIG (reference sequence). V was shortened by 7 bases and J by 2 bases, with 16 bases between the two germline ends. The CDR3 consists of 14 residues. The CDR3 DNA is TGTGCCTACAACCAGGGGGGCAACACAGATACGCAGTATTTT. Translation gives CAYNQGGNTDTQYF.

The chain has TRBV14 and TRBJ1-5; tentatively, D is TRBD1 (5 bases). There are 13 residues in the CDR3. Germline CDR1 is SGHDN and CDR2 is FVKESK. Trimming stripped 5 bases from V and 10 bases from J, with 15 bases between. CDR3 sequence reads: CASSEARGGPQHF. CDR3 coding DNA: TGTGCCAGCAGCGAGGCAAGGGGAGGCCCCCAGCATTTT.

This clone is a singleton in its sample. The chain has TRBV28 and TRBJ2-1; D possibly corresponds to TRBD1 (6 bases). The CDR3 extends over 13 amino acids. CDR1 and CDR2 from the germline V gene are MDHEN and SYDVKM. As DNA, the CDR3 is TGTAGTACAGGGCCGTATCTCAACAATGAGCAGTTCTTC. Translating it yields CSTGPYLNNEQFF.

The gene calls are TRBV28 and TRBJ1-4; TRBD1 might be the D (6 bases). Germline values: CDR1 MDHEN, CDR2 SYDVKM. CDR3 length: 12 residues. V was shortened by 7 bases and J by 7 bases, with 10 bases between the two germline ends. The DNA of the CDR3 is TGTGCCAGCATGCAGGGGTTTGAAAAACTGTTTTTT. Translated, it gives CASMQGFEKLFF.

This clone came up once. This chain joins TRBV28 and TRBJ2-5, with a weak D call TRBD2 (6 bases). CDR3 length: 12 amino acids. CDR1 is MDHEN and CDR2 is SYDVKM in the germline V gene. Between the trimmed V and J ends, which lost 7 bases and 9 bases, there was a span of 15 bases. CDR3 protein: CASTPGSGAQYF. CDR3 in DNA: TGTGCCAGCACCCCGGGCTCGGGGGCCCAGTACTTC. The variable domain in full, with the rest retrieved from reference TRBV28 and TRBJ2-5, is DVKVTQSSRYLVKRTGEKVFLECVQDMDHENMFWYRQDPGLGLRLIYFSYDVKMKEKGDIPEGYSVSREKKERFSLILESASTNQTSMYLCASTPGSGAQYFGPGTRLLVL.

The chain recombines TRBV5-6 with TRBJ1-4; 10 nucleotides agree with TRBD1. Germline V gene lookup returns CDR1 SGHDT and CDR2 YYEEEE. The J segment lost 5 bases and the V segment lost 5 bases, leaving 9 bases of the junction unmatched. This CDR3 has 16 amino acids. The CDR3 region has the DNA TGTGCCAGCAGTATTGAAGGACAGGGGGGAAATGAAAAACTGTTTTTT. The encoded protein is CASSIEGQGGNEKLFF.

This clone has just a few counts. The chain couples TRBV6-4 to TRBJ2-1; the match to TRBD2 covers 10 bases. V lost 2 bases to trimming and J lost 4 bases; unmatched junction nucleotides: 5. Germline CDR1 is MRHNA and CDR2 is SNTAGT. The CDR3 covers 16 residues. CDR3 sequence: CASSDRASGGYNEQFF. The CDR3 DNA is TGTGCCAGCAGTGACCGCGCTAGCGGGGGTTACAATGAGCAGTTCTTC.